Listed here is a single T cell receptor beta chain. Ten or more counts support this clonotype. The antigen it binds to is not known. No much larger clonotype is one base removed from it; base qualities were not supplied. Ophthalmopathy patients had moderately to severely active disease, Clinical Activity Score of at least 3, NOSPECS grade of at least 4, and duration under 3 months. Exclusion was applied to patients with uncontrolled infections, other autoimmune diseases, pregnancy or lactation. Diagnoses were based on clinical symptoms, serum thyroxine and TRAb, thyroid ultrasound and orbital computed tomography. Ficoll-Paque density gradient centrifugation was used to isolate PBMCs from around 10 ml of fresh peripheral blood. Total RNA was extracted with Trizol reagent, and quality was checked on an Agilent 2100 Bioanalyzer. TCR beta CDR3 regions were amplified from RNA transcripts. The first round of RT-PCR for the TCR CDR3 was performed with the HTBI primer set and the Qiagen OneStep RT-PCR kit. Libraries were constructed in a second round of multiplex PCR, after which size selection and purification were carried out. The libraries were sequenced on an Illumina HiSeq2000 using paired-end 100 bp reads. From the authors' description of their analysis: SOAPnuke was used to process the raw data, with reads discarded if the reads contained adapters or uncalled bases, had a mean Phred below 15, or lacked an exact constant-primer or identifier match. High-quality paired reads were merged with COPE v1.2.5, and unique nucleotide sequences were defined as clonotypes. Clonotypes were aligned to IMGT TRBV, TRBD and TRBJ reference segments using MiTCR v1.1. The analysis was restricted to V-J combinations with a frequency above 0.0001, which together covered 99% to 99.2% of the repertoires. A TCS score was defined as the ratio of F50 (clonal expansion) to E x V (chaos), with BLOSUM62-based TCRdist applied between CDR3 peptides within each V-J. Welch's t-statistics and random forest reduced fewer than 550 V-J features to 10 to 15, which were used in a naive Bayes classifier (R e1071). The Morisita-Horn index was used to measure how similar the thyroid and blood repertoires were. TCRdb applied fastp at Q25 and MiXCR to the public reads, then kept only in-frame beta chains. CDR3 protein duplicates are merged, each entry listing the most common genes and DNA. These V and J calls are TCRdb output, not the study's own analysis. This sample gives approximately 610,000 distinct CDR3 sequences in total; 14% to 15% of them show up just once. Of the sample, around 4% is held by the ten largest clones.

This record belongs to a study of T cells in Graves' hyperthyroidism and ophthalmopathy (dated by TCRdb to 2018 to 2020). Turning to the overall study: Peripheral blood samples were taken at the time of initial diagnosis, prior to any treatment. Prospective prediction of ophthalmopathy was tested in an independent validation cohort consisting of 18 to 20 hyperthyroidism patients and some 17 patients who later progressed to ophthalmopathy. Following sampling, methimazole starting at 30 mg daily was given to hyperthyroidism patients, and high-dose intravenous methylprednisolone was given to ophthalmopathy patients. To identify TCR V-J signatures that set the groups apart, the researchers used a discovery cohort of about a hundred patients, made up of under 45 with Graves' ophthalmopathy and approximately 57 with stable Graves' hyperthyroidism. In several Graves' hyperthyroidism patients, the study also compared T-cell repertoires from thyroid tissue with T-cell repertoires from blood. For training and testing, the 110 or so patients in the discovery cohort were randomly divided in a 7:3 ratio. According to the paper, TCR Vbeta CDR3 sequencing was carried out on around 140 peripheral blood samples, which came from 40 to 45 ophthalmopathy, 75 or so hyperthyroidism and around 17 progressor patients. Overall study outcomes, separate from this receptor: In validation, the model predicted progression to ophthalmopathy a median of about 5.9 months before onset, with 65% to 71% sensitivity and nearly 75% specificity. No statistical method was used to set the sample size in advance, and investigators knew the group allocation. Most expanded thyroid clonotypes (frequency above 0.001) were also found in blood, which suggests that blood repertoires may mirror thyroid immune responses. A 13 V-J signature model separated ophthalmopathy from stable hyperthyroidism, with over 85% sensitivity and roughly 82% specificity in cross-validation and 80%/75% in testing.

The sample taken for sequencing was blood. The TCR originated in a woman in her thirties or forties with Graves' ophthalmopathy.

The encoded CDR3 is CASSPWTGFHEQYF. The DNA sequence is given as TGTGCCAGCAGTCCCTGGACAGGGTTCCACGAGCAGTACTTC. The chain links TRBV27 with TRBJ2-7; 8 central bases correspond to TRBD1. CDR3 length: 14 amino acids, cysteine to phenylalanine. Of the read, only the CDR3 DNA is kept; its 42 bases are in frame from base 1. Trimming removed 5 bases from V and 5 bases from J; the gene matches leave 8 bases unexplained. The CDR1 and CDR2 encoded by the germline V gene (reference sequence) are MNHEY and SMNVEV.